This TCR beta chain was sequenced for a study of T cells expressing NK-cell markers. TCRdb re-called the 5' RACE reads; every CDR3 protein appears as one record, without DNA. This listing includes about 460,000 distinct CDR3 sequences. The length of the CDR3 is 14 residues. Per germline, CDR1 DFQATT and CDR2 SNEGSKA (reference sequence). The sequencing input was blood T cells: a sorted CD56 or NKG2C T cell subset, CD4+ or CD8+ T cells, or bulk PBMC T cells (not recorded which). The clonotype originates from a woman between 50 and 59 years old in good health. This sequence joins TRBV20-1 and TRBJ1-2. CDR3 residues: CSARDFGRPYGYTF.